The T cell receptor (beta chain) under discussion was sequenced for a study of cytomegalovirus exposure and HLA in healthy donors. The CDR3 has 16 residues. V was clipped by 4 bases and J by 5 bases, with 17 bases between them. From germline, CDR1 is MGHRA and CDR2 YSYEKL. The table lists this clone with a few counts. A multiplex PCR was run with 60 Vbeta primers and 13 Jbeta primers. This table comes from immunoSEQ multiplex PCR, and its TCRdb copy is limited to in-frame clones, with some not included. The profile shows around 70,000 clones, roughly four fifths of them singletons. No CMV serostatus entry exists for this donor.

Specimen: PBMCs. The gene calls are TRBV4-1 and TRBJ1-4; a weak D match, TRBD1 (5 bases). This clonotype was sampled from a human donor in good health. The chain's CDR3 is CASSLQPTVLNEKLFF. In nucleotides, the CDR3 is TGCGCCAGCAGCCTCCAACCGACAGTATTGAATGAAAAACTGTTTTTT.